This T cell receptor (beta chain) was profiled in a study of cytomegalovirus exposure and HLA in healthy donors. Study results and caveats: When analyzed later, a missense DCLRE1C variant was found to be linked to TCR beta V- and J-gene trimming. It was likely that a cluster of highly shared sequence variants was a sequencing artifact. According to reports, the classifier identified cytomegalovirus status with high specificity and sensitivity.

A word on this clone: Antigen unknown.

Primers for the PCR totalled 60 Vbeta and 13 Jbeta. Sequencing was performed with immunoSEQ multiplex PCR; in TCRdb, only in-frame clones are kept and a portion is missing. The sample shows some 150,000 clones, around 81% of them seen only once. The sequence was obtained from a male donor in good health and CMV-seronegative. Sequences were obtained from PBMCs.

CDR3 sequence (DNA): TGTGCCAGCTCACCGGGGACATCCCCAGAGACCCAGTACTTC. It specifies CASSPGTSPETQYF. The gene calls are TRBV18 and TRBJ2-5, with D possibly TRBD1 on 6 matching bases. This CDR3 is built from 14 residues. Trimming cost V 3 bases and J 4 bases, with 12 bases left between them. The V gene's germline CDR1 is KGHSH and CDR2 LQKENI.